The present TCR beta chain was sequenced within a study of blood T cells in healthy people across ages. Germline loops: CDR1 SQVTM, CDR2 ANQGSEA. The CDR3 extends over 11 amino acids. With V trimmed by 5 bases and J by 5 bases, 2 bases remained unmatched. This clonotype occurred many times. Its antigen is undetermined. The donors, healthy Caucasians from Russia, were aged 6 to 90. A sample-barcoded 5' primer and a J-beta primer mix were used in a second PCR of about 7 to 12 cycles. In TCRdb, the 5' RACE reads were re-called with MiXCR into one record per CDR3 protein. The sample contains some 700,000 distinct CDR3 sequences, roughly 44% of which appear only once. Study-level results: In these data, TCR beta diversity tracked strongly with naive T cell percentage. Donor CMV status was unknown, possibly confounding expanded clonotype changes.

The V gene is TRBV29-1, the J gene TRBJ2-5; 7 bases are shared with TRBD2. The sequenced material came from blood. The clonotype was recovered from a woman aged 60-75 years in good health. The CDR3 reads CSVLAVETQYF. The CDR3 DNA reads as TGCAGCGTTCTAGCGGTGGAGACCCAGTACTTC.